These T cell receptor beta chains were read from a single sample in a study of neurological immune-mediated disorders. Each CDR3 protein gets one entry after TCRdb re-called the 5' RACE reads with MiXCR. This sample has approximately 74,000 distinct CDR3 sequences, with approximately 5.2% found just once. Sequenced material: PBMCs. The source of these receptors is a man younger than 35 with multiple sclerosis. Each CDR3 is given with its conserved first and last residue. D genes are given only for firm matches. Only some rows state a clone size, as once, few, many or a class for expanded clones.

d_gene	v_gene	abundance	j_gene	CDR3nt	CDR3aa
NA	TRBV24-1	many	TRBJ2-5	TGTGCCACCAGTGATGCGACGGCAACAGAGACCCAGTACTTC	CATSDATATETQYF
NA	TRBV20-1	many	TRBJ1-5	TGCAGTGCACAGGAGAATCAGCCCCAGCATTTT	CSAQENQPQHF
NA	TRBV12-3/TRBV12-4	few	TRBJ1-6	TGTGCCAGCAGTTTAACGGGCGAAGGTAATTCACCCCTCAACTTT	CASSLTGEGNSPLNF
NA	TRBV7-2	many	TRBJ1-3	TGTGCCAGCAGCCCAGGTGGAAACACCATATATTTT	CASSPGGNTIYF
NA	TRBV5-1	many	TRBJ1-3	TGCGCCAGCAGCCCCCCCGGGGATGGAAACACCATATATTTT	CASSPPGDGNTIYF
NA	TRBV20-1	many	TRBJ1-2	TGCAGTGCTAGAGATCAGGTCCGCAGAGACTATGGCTACACCTTC	CSARDQVRRDYGYTF
TRBD1	TRBV12-3/TRBV12-4	many	TRBJ1-5	TGTGCCAGCAGCTCGACAGGGGGCTGGCAGCCCCAGCATTTT	CASSSTGGWQPQHF
NA	TRBV5-8	many	TRBJ1-1	TGTGCCAGCAGTAACAACAGGTTCAACACTGAAGCTTTCTTT	CASSNNRFNTEAFF
NA	TRBV24-1	many	TRBJ1-5	TGTGCCACCAGTGACTCCAACAATCAGCCCCAGCATTTT	CATSDSNNQPQHF
TRBD1	TRBV7-2	NA	TRBJ2-7	TGTGCCAGCAGCACTCGACAGGGGCCCTACGAGCAGTACTTC	CASSTRQGPYEQYF
NA	TRBV10-3	many	TRBJ1-1	TGTGCCATCAGGGCCAGACCGAACACTGAAGCTTTCTTT	CAIRARPNTEAFF
NA	TRBV29-1	once	TRBJ1-1	TGCAGCGTTGAACGGGGACCGGAGGCTTTCTTT	CSVERGPEAFF
TRBD1	TRBV2	many	TRBJ1-1	TGTGCCAGCAGGATATCCGGGACAGGGGGCGAGGGCACTGAAGCTTTCTTT	CASRISGTGGEGTEAFF
TRBD2	TRBV10-3	many	TRBJ2-7	TGTGCCGCTACTAGCGGGAACTTCTACGAGCAGTACTTC	CAATSGNFYEQYF
NA	TRBV20-1	many	TRBJ1-5	TGCAGTGCTTGGGACGGGGGGGAATTTCAGCCCCAGCATTTT	CSAWDGGEFQPQHF
NA	TRBV12-5	many	TRBJ1-5	TGTGCTAGTGGTTTGGTCACAGGGATCAATCAGCCCCAGCATTTT	CASGLVTGINQPQHF
NA	TRBV29-1	many	TRBJ2-3	TGCAGCGTTGGACAGTCCAGCACAGATACGCAGTATTTT	CSVGQSSTDTQYF
TRBD2	TRBV7-2	many	TRBJ2-1	TGTGCCACCCATGTTCCGGGACTAGCGGGGGACTTCTCCTACAATGAGCAGTTCTTC	CATHVPGLAGDFSYNEQFF
NA	TRBV5-1	NA	TRBJ1-4	TGCGCCAGCAGCTTGGCAGTGAATGCTAATGAAAAACTGTTTTTT	CASSLAVNANEKLFF
NA	TRBV5-6	many	TRBJ2-1	TGTGCCAGCAGCCCCGCGGGCCTTCCCCCCAATGAGCAGTTCTTC	CASSPAGLPPNEQFF
NA	TRBV29-1	many	TRBJ1-1	TGCAGCGTGGGAATAAAAATGGAGGGGGAGAACACTGAAGCTTTCTTT	CSVGIKMEGENTEAFF
NA	TRBV9	NA	TRBJ2-1	TGTGCCAGCAGCGGAGGCAGGAGCTCCTACAATGAGCAGTTCTTC	CASSGGRSSYNEQFF
TRBD1	TRBV20-1	few	TRBJ1-6	TGCAGTGCTATAACGGACAGGGCGAATTCACCCCTCAACTTT	CSAITDRANSPLNF
TRBD2	TRBV20-1	many	TRBJ2-5	TGCAGTGCTAGATCTAGCGGGGGGAACCAAGAGACCCAGTACTTC	CSARSSGGNQETQYF
NA	TRBV20-1	many	TRBJ1-5	TGCAGTGCTGGGACGGACAATCCCAATCAGCCCCAGAATTTT	CSAGTDNPNQPQNF
TRBD1	TRBV29-1	many	TRBJ2-4	TGCACCCTAGAAGAGGACAGGGGTAAAAACATTCAGTACTTC	CTLEEDRGKNIQYF
TRBD1	TRBV24-1	many	TRBJ1-3	TGTGCCACCAGTGCCGGGACAGCTTCTGGAAACACCATATATTTT	CATSAGTASGNTIYF
NA	TRBV15	many	TRBJ2-1	TGTGCCACCAGCAGGGATAAAACAGGATCCAATGAGCAGTTCTTC	CATSRDKTGSNEQFF
NA	TRBV12-3/TRBV12-4	many	TRBJ2-7	TGTGCCAGCAGTTTAGATATTACGGCGCGCAGGATCTACGAGCAGTACTTC	CASSLDITARRIYEQYF
NA	TRBV20-1	many	TRBJ2-1	TGCAGTGCTAGAGATTTGGCGGGGACGGCTTACAATGAGCAGTTCTTC	CSARDLAGTAYNEQFF
TRBD2	TRBV20-1	many	TRBJ2-1	TGCAGTGCTATCCCACTAGCGGGAGGTTTCAATGAGCAGTTCTTC	CSAIPLAGGFNEQFF
TRBD2	TRBV20-1	many	TRBJ2-1	TGCAGTGCGGGAAGAAGCGGGAGTATCTCTGAGCAGTTCTTC	CSAGRSGSISEQFF
TRBD2	TRBV20-1	many	TRBJ2-7	TGCAGTGCTCCTGGACAGATAACAACCGGGACTAGCGGTTACGAGCAGTACTTC	CSAPGQITTGTSGYEQYF
TRBD2	TRBV20-1	many	TRBJ2-3	TGCAGTGCTAGAGATAGCGGGTCAGGAGATACGCAGTATTTT	CSARDSGSGDTQYF
NA	TRBV4-2	many	TRBJ2-7	TGTGCCAGCAGGGGCGGGACCCAGCAGGCCGAGCAGTACTTC	CASRGGTQQAEQYF
TRBD1	TRBV20-1	NA	TRBJ1-5	TGCAGTGCTAGCAGGGGGGTAAGAAATCAGCCCCAGAATTTT	CSASRGVRNQPQNF
NA	TRBV11-3	many	TRBJ2-3	TGTGCCAGCAGCTTAGGTGTTACCACAGATACGCAGTATTTT	CASSLGVTTDTQYF
TRBD1	TRBV5-1	many	TRBJ2-2	TGCGCCAGCAGCATCGGACAGGGGGGGCCCGGGGAGCTGTTTTTT	CASSIGQGGPGELFF
TRBD1	TRBV5-5	many	TRBJ2-1	TGTGCCAGCAGCAGGACAGGGGACAGGGGTGAGCAGTTCTTC	CASSRTGDRGEQFF
TRBD1	TRBV11-2	many	TRBJ2-4	TGTGCCAGCAGCTCCTACAGGGGGTCCAAAAACATTCAGTACTTC	CASSSYRGSKNIQYF
NA	TRBV5-1	many	TRBJ2-5	TGCGCCAGCAGCTTGTTGACAGGTGAAGAGACCCAGTACTTC	CASSLLTGEETQYF
TRBD1	TRBV11-2	many	TRBJ1-2	TGTGCCAGCAGCCGTTCGGACAGGGACTACTATGGCTACACCTTC	CASSRSDRDYYGYTF
NA	TRBV7-2	many	TRBJ2-2	TGTGCCAGCAGCTCCCGTACTAGTTCCACCGGGGAGCTGTTTTTT	CASSSRTSSTGELFF
NA	TRBV6-6	many	TRBJ1-1	TGTGCCAGCAGTCAGACAGGATACACTGAAGCTTTCTTT	CASSQTGYTEAFF
NA	TRBV10-3	many	TRBJ2-2	TGTGCCATCAGTGAGTCGGGACCCGGGGAGCTGTTTTTT	CAISESGPGELFF
NA	TRBV5-6	many	TRBJ1-1	TGTGCCAGCAGCTTGGACAGTGACACTGAAGCTTTCTTT	CASSLDSDTEAFF
TRBD2	TRBV5-1	many	TRBJ2-2	TGCGCCAGCAGCTTCACGACTAGCGGGGGTTCCGGGGAGCTGTTTTTT	CASSFTTSGGSGELFF
NA	TRBV2	many	TRBJ2-5	TGTGCCAGCAGTGAAGTCCCGGGGTATGAGACCCAGTACTTC	CASSEVPGYETQYF
TRBD2	TRBV6-1	many	TRBJ2-1	TGTGCCAGCAGTGAACTAGCGGGAGTGGTGAATGAGCAGTTCTTC	CASSELAGVVNEQFF
NA	TRBV18	NA	TRBJ1-1	TGTGCCAGCTCATACGGTCCTACTGAAGCTTTCTTT	CASSYGPTEAFF
NA	TRBV20-1	many	TRBJ2-7	TGCAGTGCTCATAACCCCCGGGGTACCACCTACGAGCAGTACTTC	CSAHNPRGTTYEQYF
NA	TRBV29-1	many	TRBJ1-5	TGCAGCGTTACCCGAACGGCAGATAATAGCAATCAGCCCCAGCATTTT	CSVTRTADNSNQPQHF
TRBD2	TRBV12-3/TRBV12-4	many	TRBJ2-3	TGTGCCAGCAGTTTAGGACTAGCGGGGGGGGCGCAGTATTTT	CASSLGLAGGAQYF
TRBD1	TRBV5-1	many	TRBJ2-7	TGCGCCAGCAGGGGGACAGGTAACTACGAGCAGTACTTC	CASRGTGNYEQYF
NA	TRBV20-1	many	TRBJ2-7	TGCAGTGCTCCCCGTAGGTGGGGCGAGCAGTACTTC	CSAPRRWGEQYF
TRBD2	TRBV20-1	few	TRBJ2-1	TGCAGTGCTAGTAGACTAGCGGGGGCCTACTACAATGAGCAGTTCTTC	CSASRLAGAYYNEQFF
TRBD1	TRBV5-1	many	TRBJ2-7	TGCGCCAGCAGCAGGGACAGGGGGATCTACGAGCAGTACTTC	CASSRDRGIYEQYF
NA	TRBV20-1	many	TRBJ2-3	TGCAGTGCTACCGGCGGGGGCCTTTCTAGCACAGATACGCAGTATTTT	CSATGGGLSSTDTQYF
TRBD1	TRBV20-1	many	TRBJ1-4	TGCAGTGGAAGACAGGGCTCAACTAATGAAAAACTGTTTTTT	CSGRQGSTNEKLFF